The 9 T cell receptor beta chains below all came from one sample that was sequenced in a study of blood T cells in healthy people across ages. Next came a second PCR, run for about 7 to 11 cycles, which used a sample-barcoded 5' primer along with a J-beta primer mix. TCRdb reprocessed the 5' RACE reads with MiXCR, giving one entry per CDR3 protein. The sample lists about 800,000 distinct CDR3 sequences; around a quarter were seen once. Another study also made use of these data, one on T cells of mothers and their children.

The sequenced sample consisted of blood. Every receptor here comes from a boy aged 10-17 years in good health.

The V gene is TRBV9, the J gene TRBJ2-2, with 7 bases that match TRBD1. CDR3 size: 15 residues. Trimming cost V 4 bases and J 4 bases; bases outside gene matches: 7. Germline V CDR1 and CDR2: SGDLS, YYNGEE. DNA of the CDR3: TGTGCCAGCAGCTACAGGGGAGAAGGCACCGGGGAGCTGTTTTTT. Translating it yields CASSYRGEGTGELFF.

In this sample, this clonotype turned up a few times. The chain is built from TRBV2 and TRBJ1-5; a weak D match, TRBD1 (5 bases). The ends were cut back, 6 bases at V and 1 base at J, with 13 bases in the middle. In germline, CDR1 is SNHLY, CDR2 FYNNEI. CDR3 length equals 15 residues. The CDR3 DNA is TGTGCCAGCAGACGTGACAGTTCGAGCAATCAGCCCCAGCATTTT. Protein: CASRRDSSSNQPQHF.

Of note for this clonotype: The junction differs from germline at one of its ends, possibly a read error. V gene TRBV11-2 combines with J gene TRBJ2-1; 10 bases fit TRBD2. The CDR3 runs 15 residues. Germline V gene sequence: CDR1 SGHAT, CDR2 FQNNGV. In DNA, the CDR3 is TGTGCCTGCAGCTTAGAGGGACTAGCGTCTTTTCCGCAGTTCTTC. This codes for CACSLEGLASFPQFF.

This chain uses TRBV24-1 with TRBJ2-1, with TRBD2 matching over 9 bases. J lost 2 bases, V lost 1 base, and 2 bases had no gene match. The CDR3 has 16 amino acids. CDR1 and CDR2 from the germline V gene are KGHDR and SFDVKD. The CDR3: CATSDFSGGTYNEQFF. In DNA form, the CDR3 reads TGTGCCACCAGTGATTTTAGCGGGGGCACCTACAATGAGCAGTTCTTC.

CDR3 amino acids: CSARAPRDRSSPLHF. The CDR3 DNA reads TGCAGTGCTAGAGCCCCCCGGGATCGGAGTTCACCCCTCCACTTT. The chain combines TRBV20-1 with TRBJ1-6; the D is unclear. Germline V lookup: CDR1 DFQATT, CDR2 SNEGSKA (reference sequence). V lost 1 base and J 9 bases, leaving 16 bases between the germline ends. The CDR3 runs to 15 residues.

The genes are TRBV7-2 and TRBJ1-1; TRBD1 matches 7 bases. Germline CDR1 reads SGHTA; CDR2 reads FQGNSA. V was pared by 10 bases and J by 0 bases, with 5 bases of the junction left unmatched. The CDR3 is 13 residues long. In DNA, the CDR3 is TGTGCCACGAGGGGGCAGGTGAACACTGAAGCTTTCTTT. Amino acid sequence: CATRGQVNTEAFF.

The chain employs TRBV29-1 and TRBJ2-1; D is undetermined. Germline loops: CDR1 SQVTM, CDR2 ANQGSEA. Trimming removed 4 bases at V and 8 bases at J, with 12 bases between. The CDR3 has 12 amino acids. CDR3 nucleotides: TGCAGCGTTGCTCGGGTGTCGGATGAGCAGTTCTTC. Protein product: CSVARVSDEQFF.

V usage is TRBV2 and J usage is TRBJ2-7, with D perhaps TRBD1 (5 bases). The CDR3 runs to 14 residues. The V end was cut by 7 bases, the J end by 0 bases, with 13 bases between. In germline, CDR1 is SNHLY, CDR2 FYNNEI. Here the CDR3 reads CASILGRSSYEQYF. In DNA, the CDR3 is TGTGCCAGCATCCTGGGGCGGAGCTCCTACGAGCAGTACTTC.

This clonotype was seen a few times. The chain combines TRBV5-6 with TRBJ1-4; tentative D call: TRBD1 (6 bases). Germline V gene data show CDR1 as SGHDT and CDR2 as YYEEEE. V was shortened by 0 bases and J by 7 bases, with 16 bases between the two germline ends. The CDR3 runs 16 residues. CDR3 in DNA: TGTGCCAGCAGCTTGGTAAAGGGGGGCCGGCGTGAAAAACTGTTTTTT. Amino acid sequence: CASSLVKGGRREKLFF.